Listed below are T cell receptor beta chains from one sample, sequenced in a study of cytomegalovirus exposure and HLA in healthy donors. The method was immunoSEQ multiplex PCR; TCRdb's version includes in-frame clones alone and lacks a portion of them. The table shows some 110,000 clones, with 60% to 85% occurring only once. Sequencing was carried out using PBMCs. Source of these receptors: a man aged 50-59 years in good health and CMV-seropositive. The CDR3 runs from the conserved cysteine through the conserved F or W. D genes are given only for firm matches. Clone size is given for some rows only: seen once, a few or many times, or a class if the clone is expanded.

.	TRBV5-1	.	TRBJ1-1	CASSLEGSRNTEAFF	TGCGCCAGCAGCTTGGAGGGGTCTCGGAACACTGAAGCTTTCTTT
.	TRBV2	.	TRBJ2-7	CASRESSSEQYF	TGTGCCAGCAGGGAGAGCTCCAGCGAGCAGTACTTC
.	TRBV11-1	.	TRBJ2-3	CASRPTGLPLADTQYF	TGTGCCAGCAGACCTACTGGACTACCACTCGCAGATACGCAGTATTTT
TRBD2	TRBV10-3	.	TRBJ2-5	CAIRGEGNQETQYF	TGTGCCATCAGGGGGGAGGGGAACCAAGAGACCCAGTACTTC
.	TRBV7-2	few	TRBJ2-2	CASSLEKYTGELFF	TGTGCCAGCAGCTTGGAGAAATACACCGGGGAGCTGTTTTTT
TRBD2	TRBV7-2	.	TRBJ2-3	CASSLVGGRGRAANTQYF	TGTGCCAGCAGCTTAGTGGGGGGTCGCGGGAGGGCGGCGAATACGCAGTATTTT
.	TRBV5-1	few	TRBJ2-2	CASSLTGSTGELFF	TGCGCCAGCAGCTTGACGGGGTCCACCGGGGAGCTGTTTTTT
TRBD2	TRBV7-2	.	TRBJ2-5	CASSLGLADQETQYF	TGTGCCAGCAGCTTAGGACTAGCGGATCAAGAGACCCAGTACTTC
.	TRBV7-9	.	TRBJ2-5	CASSLAFQHRQEKETQYF	TGTGCCAGCAGCTTAGCCTTCCAACACAGACAGGAAAAAGAGACCCAGTACTTC
.	TRBV7-2	.	TRBJ2-3	CASSSQYRLVLLTDTQYF	TGTGCCAGCAGTTCTCAATATCGACTAGTCCTACTCACAGATACGCAGTATTTT
TRBD2	TRBV6-4	.	TRBJ2-3	CASSDGGGTDTQYF	TGTGCCAGCAGTGACGGGGGGGGCACAGATACGCAGTATTTT
.	TRBV29-1	.	TRBJ2-3	CSVEGGIGTDTQYF	TGCAGCGTTGAGGGCGGGATCGGCACAGATACGCAGTATTTT
TRBD1	TRBV10-3	.	TRBJ1-6	CAIGGTGDSPLHF	TGTGCCATCGGAGGGACAGGGGATTCACCCCTCCACTTT
.	TRBV10-2	many	TRBJ1-1	CASSATGPVTEAFF	TGCGCCAGCAGTGCCACAGGGCCGGTCACTGAAGCTTTCTTT
.	TRBV7-3	.	TRBJ2-1	CASSLPGGGGEQFF	TGTGCCAGCAGCCTACCGGGGGGCGGGGGTGAGCAGTTCTTC
.	TRBV7-2	.	TRBJ2-7	CASSLAPGRSYEQYF	TGTGCCAGCAGCTTAGCGCCAGGGAGGTCCTACGAGCAGTACTTC
.	TRBV28	.	TRBJ1-5	CASLLTSFSNQPQHF	TGTGCCAGCCTACTAACATCCTTTAGCAATCAGCCCCAGCATTTT
TRBD2	TRBV2	few	TRBJ2-7	CASREGLAAYEQYF	TGTGCCAGCAGGGAGGGACTAGCGGCTTACGAGCAGTACTTC